This T cell receptor beta chain came from a study of cytomegalovirus exposure and HLA in healthy donors. Whole-study context: The study's early data release held roughly 91 million unique TCRs from HLA-typed donors.

On this clone itself: Its specificity is unknown.

The PCR employed 60 Vbeta primers together with 13 Jbeta primers. Method: immunoSEQ multiplex PCR; TCRdb's copy keeps in-frame clones and lacks some. The sample consists of tens of thousands of clones, approximately 60% of them appearing once. Findings of the study overall: In terms of immune exposure information, only CMV serostatus was available. Within the data, a cluster of highly shared sequence variants was likely a sequencing artifact. Analysis was carried out at a later point, and it linked a missense DCLRE1C variant to TCR beta V- and J-gene trimming.

Trimming took 0 bases from V and 4 from J, leaving 7 bases between them. The germline gives CDR1 MNHEY, CDR2 SVGAGI. CDR3 size: 14 residues. The sequenced sample consisted of PBMCs. The chain links TRBV6-5 to TRBJ1-3; D is ambiguous. The sequence was collected from a male donor in good health and CMV-seropositive. CDR3 region: CASSYSEDGNTIYF. As DNA, the CDR3 is TGTGCCAGCAGTTACTCGGAGGACGGAAACACCATATATTTT.